This is a list of T cell receptor beta chains from one sample in a study of Graves' ophthalmopathy and Graves' hyperthyroidism. TCRdb independently ran MiXCR on the multiplex PCR reads; one entry per CDR3 protein. The sample lists 580,000 or so distinct CDR3 sequences; under 40% were seen once. The specimen sequenced was peripheral blood or thyroid tissue (not recorded which). The source is an adult man with Graves' hyperthyroidism. Each CDR3 is given with its conserved first and last residue. The D gene is left open where the match is weak. Size is omitted from some rows. Given values are once, few, many or a class for expanded clones.

D	size	J	V	CDR3	DNA
NA	many	TRBJ2-7	TRBV5-1	CASSLGVQSGREQYF	TGCGCCAGCAGCTTGGGGGTCCAGTCGGGGCGCGAGCAGTACTTC
NA	NA	TRBJ1-1	TRBV5-1	CASREGNTEALF	TGCGCCAGCAGGGAAGGGAACACTGAAGCTCTCTTT
TRBD1	many	TRBJ1-6	TRBV20-1	CSAIQGMGSPLHF	TGCAGTGCCATACAGGGGATGGGATCACCCCTCCACTTT
NA	NA	TRBJ1-6	TRBV12-3/TRBV12-4	CASLSSYNSPLHF	TGTGCTAGTCTGAGCTCCTATAATTCACCCCTCCACTTT
TRBD2	NA	TRBJ2-3	TRBV29-1	CSVYRTSSPDTQYF	TGCAGCGTCTACCGGACTAGTAGCCCAGATACGCAGTATTTT
TRBD1	NA	TRBJ1-2	TRBV20-1	CSAQDGDRGGGYTF	TGCAGTGCTCAGGACGGGGACAGGGGTGGAGGCTACACCTTC
NA	NA	TRBJ1-1	TRBV5-8	CASSLWTQLLMNTEAFF	TGTGCCAGCAGCTTGTGGACACAGTTACTCATGAACACTGAAGCTTTCTTT
NA	NA	TRBJ2-7	TRBV6-2/TRBV6-3	CASRRGAYEQYF	TGTGCCAGCAGGCGGGGAGCCTACGAGCAGTACTTC
NA	NA	TRBJ1-2	TRBV7-9	CASSSYEGDGYTF	TGTGCCAGCAGCTCGTACGAGGGCGATGGCTACACCTTC
TRBD1	NA	TRBJ1-5	TRBV2	CASSITGGVSQPQHF	TGTGCCAGCAGTATTACAGGGGGTGTGAGTCAGCCCCAGCATTTT
NA	many	TRBJ1-5	TRBV10-3	CASADRDGNSNQPQHF	TGTGCCTCGGCGGACAGAGATGGGAATAGCAATCAGCCCCAGCATTTT
NA	many	TRBJ2-2	TRBV2	CASKVRTNTGELFF	TGTGCCAGCAAAGTCAGGACGAACACCGGGGAGCTGTTTTTT
TRBD2	NA	TRBJ2-3	TRBV15	CATSGPSGSRTDTQYF	TGTGCCACCAGCGGCCCTAGCGGGAGTCGCACAGATACGCAGTATTTT
NA	NA	TRBJ1-2	TRBV5-1	CASSSAGASGYTF	TGCGCCAGCAGCTCGGCGGGGGCGTCGGGCTACACCTTC
TRBD1	NA	TRBJ2-5	TRBV5-1	CASLGQGRETQYF	TGCGCCAGCCTCGGACAGGGGAGAGAGACCCAGTACTTC
NA	NA	TRBJ1-1	TRBV20-1	CSARDVGRAFF	TGCAGTGCTAGAGATGTTGGTAGGGCTTTCTTT
NA	many	TRBJ1-1	TRBV5-1	CASSLNRGGTEAFF	TGCGCCAGCAGCTTGAACAGAGGAGGCACTGAAGCTTTCTTT
NA	many	TRBJ2-7	TRBV5-5	CASSRGLDSTYEQYF	TGTGCCAGCAGCCGGGGTTTAGACTCAACCTACGAGCAGTACTTC
TRBD1	NA	TRBJ1-3	TRBV27	CASSLSGGGGNTIYF	TGTGCCAGCAGTCTATCAGGGGGCGGCGGAAACACCATATATTTT
TRBD1	many	TRBJ2-5	TRBV14	CASSPWTGYQETQYF	TGTGCCAGCAGCCCCTGGACAGGCTACCAAGAGACCCAGTACTTC
NA	many	TRBJ2-7	TRBV11-2	CASSLDLGYEQYF	TGTGCCAGCAGCTTAGATCTCGGCTACGAGCAGTACTTC
NA	few	TRBJ2-2	TRBV5-1	CTSSNRGGTGELFF	TGCACCAGCAGTAACAGGGGAGGCACCGGGGAGCTGTTTTTT
NA	NA	TRBJ2-7	TRBV5-4	CASSPLTTPYEQYF	TGTGCCAGCAGCCCACTGACAACCCCCTACGAGCAGTACTTC